This T cell receptor (beta chain) was recovered during a study of B cell selection in AIRE deficiency. Assay used: immunoSEQ multiplex PCR; TCRdb lists only in-frame clones, some missing. The table has fewer than 30,000 clones, approximately 97% seen once; the top ten hold roughly 0.2%. The CDR3 spans 15 residues. J lost 1 base, V lost 6 bases, and 4 bases had no gene match. Germline V gene data show CDR1 as MDHEN and CDR2 as SYDVKM. Whole-study results and caveats: Shorter CDR3s marked shared Treg sequences, biased toward few non-templated insertions.

A single count supports this clone. What it recognizes is unknown. The sorted conventional CD4 T cells were gated as CD4+CD127+. The TCR originated in a human donor with AIRE deficiency. Source material: conventional CD4+ T cells sorted from PBMCs. The chain uses TRBV28 and TRBJ2-7, with 12 bases fitting TRBD1. The CDR3 DNA reads as TGTGCCAGCAGATTGGGACAGGGGGCGTCCTACGAGCAGTACTTC. This codes for CASRLGQGASYEQYF. Combining the CDR3 with reference TRBV28 and TRBJ2-7 gives the whole variable domain DVKVTQSSRYLVKRTGEKVFLECVQDMDHENMFWYRQDPGLGLRLIYFSYDVKMKEKGDIPEGYSVSREKKERFSLILESASTNQTSMYLCASRLGQGASYEQYFGPGTRLTVT.